The T cell receptor (beta chain) described here comes from a study of blood T cell repertoires in COVID-19. Whole-study context: Researchers got acute and convalescent COVID-19 samples from the United States, Italy and Spain. The cDNA or gDNA used as material had been derived from T cells, B-cell-depleted T cells, or PBMCs.

Methods used by the authors: How many nucleated cells were present was estimated from reference gene primer amplification. The protocol was immunoSEQ multiplex PCR, while the TCRdb copy is restricted to in-frame clones and leaves out a portion. Clone size and V and J calls were adopted from that table, with D and trimming inferred from the DNA. The sample holds about 400,000 clones; around 92% are singletons and the top ten take 1% to 1.5%. The sequence derives from a man in his forties with acute or convalescent COVID-19. The sequenced material came from peripheral blood.

The DNA for the CDR3 is TGTGCCAGCAGCCAAGGGACAGCCGTTTTAGTCGAGACCCAGTACTTC. Its translation: CASSQGTAVLVETQYF. The chain carries TRBV3-1 (or the pseudogene TRBV3-2) and TRBJ2-5; D possibly corresponds to TRBD1 (6 bases). Between the trimmed V and J ends, which lost 1 base and 5 bases, there was a span of 17 bases. From germline, CDR1 is LGHDT and CDR2 YNNKEL (reference sequence). The CDR3 length is 16 residues.